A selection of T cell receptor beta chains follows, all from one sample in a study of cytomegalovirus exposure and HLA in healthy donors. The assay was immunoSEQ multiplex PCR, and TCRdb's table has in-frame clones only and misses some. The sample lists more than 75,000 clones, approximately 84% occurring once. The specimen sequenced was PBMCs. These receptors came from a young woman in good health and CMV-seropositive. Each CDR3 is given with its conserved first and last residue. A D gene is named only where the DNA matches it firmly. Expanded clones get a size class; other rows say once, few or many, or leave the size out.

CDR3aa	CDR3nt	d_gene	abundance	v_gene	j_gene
CASSYRGHTEAFF	TGTGCCAGCAGTTACAGGGGGCACACTGAAGCTTTCTTT	TRBD1	.	TRBV6-5	TRBJ1-1
CASFSAGGYEQYF	TGTGCCAGCTTTTCGGCGGGAGGCTACGAGCAGTACTTC	TRBD2	.	TRBV28	TRBJ2-7
CASTEVTGETQYF	TGTGCCAGCACGGAGGTCACGGGAGAGACCCAGTACTTC	.	once	TRBV6-1	TRBJ2-5
CASSVGQGRETQYF	TGTGCCAGCAGCGTCGGACAGGGGAGGGAGACCCAGTACTTC	TRBD1	.	TRBV5-6	TRBJ2-5
CASSLVTGYYGYTF	TGTGCCAGCAGCTTAGTCACAGGGTACTATGGCTACACCTTC	.	.	TRBV7-9	TRBJ1-2
CSVGGQSVTDTQYF	TGCAGCGTTGGTGGGCAATCTGTCACAGATACGCAGTATTTT	.	once	TRBV29-1	TRBJ2-3
CASRGRGGGYTF	TGTGCCAGCAGGGGGCGGGGGGGCGGCTACACCTTC	.	.	TRBV28	TRBJ1-2
CASSFVTGGNEQFF	TGCGCCAGCAGCTTTGTGACAGGGGGCAATGAGCAGTTCTTC	TRBD1	.	TRBV5-1	TRBJ2-1
CSGDSEMNTEAFF	TGCAGCGGTGACAGCGAAATGAACACTGAAGCTTTCTTT	.	.	TRBV29-1	TRBJ1-1
CASSTHATRETQYF	TGTGCCAGCAGCACACACGCGACTAGGGAGACCCAGTACTTC	.	few	TRBV6-5	TRBJ2-5
CASTPGPQTGYEQYF	TGTGCCAGTACCCCGGGGCCCCAGACAGGCTACGAGCAGTACTTC	.	.	TRBV19	TRBJ2-7
CASGLVYGELFF	TGTGCTAGTGGTTTGGTATACGGGGAGCTGTTTTTT	.	.	TRBV12-5	TRBJ2-2
CASSATSGGVGEQFF	TGTGCCAGCAGTGCGACTAGCGGGGGGGTGGGGGAGCAGTTCTTC	TRBD2	.	TRBV6-5	TRBJ2-1
CTSSQGGSGRASTGELFF	TGCACCAGCAGCCAAGGGGGGAGCGGGAGGGCCAGCACCGGGGAGCTGTTTTTT	.	.	TRBV1	TRBJ2-2
CASSSASWGYEQYF	TGTGCCAGCAGTTCGGCTAGCTGGGGCTACGAGCAGTACTTC	.	.	TRBV27	TRBJ2-7
CASSLVGTEANYGYTF	TGTGCCAGCAGCTTAGTAGGGACAGAAGCTAACTATGGCTACACCTTC	TRBD1	.	TRBV11-2	TRBJ1-2
CASSHDRRRTEAFF	TGTGCCAGCAGCCATGACAGGAGGAGGACTGAAGCTTTCTTT	.	once	TRBV14	TRBJ1-1
CASSLVPDSNYGYTF	TGTGCCAGCAGCTTAGTCCCGGACAGCAACTATGGCTACACCTTC	.	once	TRBV7-9	TRBJ1-2
CASSFRRTGSYEQYF	TGTGCCAGCAGCTTTAGACGGACAGGGTCCTACGAGCAGTACTTC	TRBD1	.	TRBV5-6	TRBJ2-7
CASSWLREHEPEQFF	TGTGCCAGCAGTTGGCTCCGGGAACACGAACCGGAGCAGTTCTTC	.	.	TRBV6-6	TRBJ2-1
CATRQGNQPQHF	TGTGCCACCCGACAGGGTAATCAGCCCCAGCATTTT	TRBD1	.	TRBV19	TRBJ1-5
CASAGQRTDTQYF	TGTGCCAGCGCGGGACAGCGCACAGATACGCAGTATTTT	.	.	TRBV2	TRBJ2-3
CASSAGLAGGPGAKNIQYF	TGTGCCAGTAGTGCCGGACTAGCGGGAGGGCCTGGGGCCAAAAACATTCAGTACTTC	TRBD2	once	TRBV19	TRBJ2-4
CAWSVRPNTEAFF	TGTGCCTGGAGTGTGCGGCCGAACACTGAAGCTTTCTTT	.	.	TRBV30	TRBJ1-1
CASWSGGAPGELFF	TGTGCCAGCTGGAGCGGGGGGGCTCCCGGGGAGCTGTTTTTT	TRBD2	.	TRBV6-1	TRBJ2-2
CAWGHSQGPGQPQHF	TGTGCCTGGGGGCACTCACAGGGGCCTGGGCAGCCCCAGCATTTT	TRBD1	.	TRBV30	TRBJ1-5
CVSSEAPIGLSGETQYF	TGCGTCAGCAGCGAGGCCCCGATAGGCCTGTCGGGGGAGACCCAGTACTTC	.	.	TRBV5-1	TRBJ2-5
CASSYFAGRSSPLHF	TGTGCCAGCAGTTACTTTGCAGGGAGGAGTTCACCCCTCCACTTT	.	.	TRBV6-5	TRBJ1-6
CASRPLGQNTGELFF	TGTGCAAGTCGCCCCTTGGGACAGAACACCGGGGAGCTGTTTTTT	.	.	TRBV12-2	TRBJ2-2
CASSLFPGLEADGELFF	TGCGCCAGCAGCTTGTTCCCGGGACTAGAGGCGGACGGGGAGCTGTTTTTT	TRBD2	once	TRBV5-1	TRBJ2-2
CASSLTQGWQETQYF	TGTGCCAGCAGCTTAACACAGGGGTGGCAAGAGACCCAGTACTTC	TRBD1	.	TRBV7-6	TRBJ2-5
CASSVLADPSTDTQYF	TGTGCCAGCAGTGTTCTAGCGGACCCTAGCACAGATACGCAGTATTTT	TRBD2	.	TRBV28	TRBJ2-3
CASSQPLAGGTDTQYF	TGTGCCAGCAGCCAACCACTAGCGGGGGGCACAGATACGCAGTATTTT	TRBD2	.	TRBV25-1	TRBJ2-3
CASSFPGQGTEAFF	TGTGCCAGCAGCTTCCCAGGACAGGGCACTGAAGCTTTCTTT	TRBD1	.	TRBV5-4	TRBJ1-1
CASSVGSTGELFF	TGCGCCAGCAGCGTAGGGAGCACCGGGGAGCTGTTTTTT	.	.	TRBV5-1	TRBJ2-2
CASSEASGYPGGYTF	TGTGCCAGCAGTGAAGCATCCGGGTACCCTGGTGGCTACACCTTC	.	.	TRBV6-1	TRBJ1-2
CASSPKAGDGYTF	TGTGCCAGCAGTCCTAAGGCAGGGGATGGCTACACCTTC	.	few	TRBV4-2	TRBJ1-2
CASSLAGTGSTQYF	TGCGCCAGCAGCTTGGCCGGGACAGGGTCAACGCAGTACTTC	TRBD1	.	TRBV5-1	TRBJ2-7
CASSQVLKGAEDTQYF	TGCGCCAGCAGCCAAGTTCTAAAGGGGGCGGAAGATACGCAGTATTTT	TRBD1	once	TRBV4-1	TRBJ2-3
CASRGSSYNEQFF	TGTGCCAGCAGGGGGAGCTCCTACAATGAGCAGTTCTTC	.	.	TRBV6-1	TRBJ2-1
CAISESQQGLNQPQHF	TGTGCCATCAGTGAGTCCCAACAGGGCCTCAATCAGCCCCAGCATTTT	.	.	TRBV10-3	TRBJ1-5
CTSSRRNRDYNEQFF	TGCACCAGCAGCCGCCGGAACAGGGACTACAATGAGCAGTTCTTC	.	.	TRBV1	TRBJ2-1
CASSQIIRDRGNGYTF	TGTGCCAGCAGCCAAATAATCCGGGACAGGGGTAATGGCTACACCTTC	TRBD1	.	TRBV16	TRBJ1-2
CASSSTTGGHSNQPQHF	TGTGCCAGCAGCTCCACGACGGGGGGGCATAGCAATCAGCCCCAGCATTTT	.	.	TRBV7-8	TRBJ1-5
CASSVVQLSGPQYF	TGTGCCAGCAGCGTAGTACAGCTGAGTGGTCCGCAGTATTTT	.	.	TRBV9	TRBJ2-3
CASSQDTGVGEKLFF	TGCGCCAGCAGCCAAGATACCGGGGTGGGTGAAAAACTGTTTTTT	.	.	TRBV4-1	TRBJ1-4
CASSKTGTGRRNTEAFF	TGTGCCAGCAGTAAGACCGGGACAGGGCGGAGGAACACTGAAGCTTTCTTT	TRBD1	.	TRBV5-8	TRBJ1-1
CASSFSPDTGWGGYTF	TGTGCCAGCAGTTTCTCTCCGGACACCGGTTGGGGTGGCTACACCTTC	.	.	TRBV28	TRBJ1-2
CASSETSGSDEQFF	TGCGCCAGCAGTGAAACTAGCGGGAGTGATGAGCAGTTCTTC	TRBD2	.	TRBV10-1	TRBJ2-1
CASSWGLAPSTDTQYF	TGTGCCAGCAGCTGGGGACTAGCGCCGAGCACAGATACGCAGTATTTT	TRBD2	.	TRBV7-9	TRBJ2-3
CASSKVGPSQFF	TGTGCCAGCAGCAAAGTGGGGCCCTCCCAGTTCTTC	.	once	TRBV21-1	TRBJ2-1
CAIGTGESYGYTF	TGTGCCATCGGAACAGGGGAGAGCTATGGCTACACCTTC	TRBD1	.	TRBV10-3	TRBJ1-2